The subject of this entry is one T cell receptor beta chain. Antigen unknown. These data originate in a study of response to subunit inactivated influenza vaccine. The CDR3 is 13 amino acids. Trimming took off 3 bases at V and 1 base at J, with 10 bases between the two ends. Germline CDR1 is DFQATT and CDR2 is SNEGSKA (reference sequence). TCRdb analysed the RT-PCR reads with MiXCR anew, one entry per CDR3 protein. The repertoire includes a few hundred thousand distinct CDR3 sequences, roughly 9.7% of them detected once, and approximately 12% sits in the top ten. The study, taken as a whole, reports: With each seasonal influenza vaccination, the authors suggested, few new T cells are recruited.

The clonotype originates from a man aged 50 or older who received an inactivated influenza vaccine. Specimen: PBMCs from blood, collected about 40 days after vaccination. The chain combines TRBV20-1 with TRBJ2-7, with D perhaps TRBD1 (5 bases). The CDR3: CSASSRVSYEQYF. CDR3 coding DNA: TGCAGTGCTAGTTCCAGGGTATCCTACGAGCAGTACTTC.